These 23 T cell receptor beta chains share one sample of origin, sequenced in a study of Tregs in tolerant kidney transplant recipients. Repertoires were generated with immunoSEQ multiplex PCR, while TCRdb's copy carries only in-frame clones and drops some. The listing contains 50,000 or so clones. This sample comprised CD4+ T cells from blood, obtained before the transplant. These receptors came from a human donor who received a combined kidney and bone marrow transplant.

Note on this clone: The CDR3 is cut off 3 residues early in the read; its end comes from the germline J gene. V usage is TRBV18 and J usage is TRBJ1-5; D gene ambiguous. The CDR3 has 16 amino acids. Germline V CDR1 and CDR2: KGHSH, LQKENI. The V and J ends lost 3 bases and 2 bases respectively, with 14 bases between them. The sequenced part of the CDR3 DNA is TGTGCCAGCTCACCGGGCTACCTCGGGGGCAATCAGCCC. Translation gives CASSPGYLGGNQP. The entire CDR3 protein is CASSPGYLGGNQPQHF.

A word on this clone: The observed sequence ends 3 residues before the CDR3 terminus, with the missing tail filled in from the germline J gene. The J gene is TRBJ2-5, the V gene TRBV2, with 10 bases matching TRBD2. The V gene's germline CDR1 is SNHLY and CDR2 FYNNEI. This CDR3 is built from 14 residues. With 11 bases clipped from V and 4 bases from J, the junction kept 10 bases outside the gene matches. CDR3 region: CADRERGGGETQYF. CDR3 bases read: TGTGCCGACAGGGAGCGGGGGGGCGGAGAGACC.

Details on this clone: The sequence runs out 3 residues before the end of the CDR3; the remainder is reconstructed from the germline J gene. V is TRBV30 and J is TRBJ2-5, with 9 nucleotides matching TRBD1. CDR3 size: 12 residues. Germline-derived CDR1 and CDR2 are GTSNPN and SVGIG (reference sequence). Trimming cost V 4 bases and J 7 bases; bases outside gene matches: 4. The CDR3 protein is CAWKTGGMTQYF. CDR3 bases read: TGTGCCTGGAAGACAGGGGGGATGACC. The full variable domain, with the rest looked up from reference TRBV30 and TRBJ2-5, is SQTIHQWPATLVQPVGSPLSLECTVEGTSNPNLYWYRQAAGRGLQLLFYSVGIGQISSEVPQNLSASRPQDRQFILSSKKLLLSDSGFYLCAWKTGGMTQYFGPGTRLLVL.

Details on this clone: The sequence runs out 3 residues before the end of the CDR3; the remainder is reconstructed from the germline J gene. The chain has TRBV7-2 and TRBJ1-2; maybe TRBD1 (5 bases). This CDR3 is 15 amino acids long. Germline V gives CDR1 SGHTA, CDR2 FQGNSA. The V end was cut by 1 base, the J end by 1 base, with 10 bases between. The CDR3 bases that were read are TGTGCCAGCAGCTTAGTGGGACTGAGTAACTATGGC. It encodes CASSLVGLSNYG. The whole CDR3 sequence is CASSLVGLSNYGYTF.

Remarks on this clone: The read stops 3 residues short of the end of the CDR3; the missing end is completed from the germline J gene. The chain carries TRBV30 and TRBJ1-5; maybe TRBD1 (5 bases). The V gene lost 4 bases and the J gene lost 3 bases, with 10 bases spanning the gap. The germline gives CDR1 GTSNPN, CDR2 SVGIG (reference sequence). The length of the CDR3 is 13 residues. Here the CDR3 reads CAWTGGLNQPQHF. The CDR3 DNA, read in part, is TGTGCCTGGACCGGGGGACTCAATCAGCCC.

With regard to this clone: Coverage ceases 3 residues before the CDR3 finishes, and the germline J gene fills in the end. The chain recombines TRBV10-3 with TRBJ2-3, with D unclear. CDR3 length: 14 residues. V dropped 3 bases and J dropped 4 bases, with 11 bases sitting between them. CDR1 is ENHRY and CDR2 is SYGVKD in the germline V gene. CDR3 residues: CAISDPVRADTQYF. The DNA read from the CDR3 is TGTGCCATCAGTGACCCCGTCCGCGCAGATACG.

Note on this clone: The DNA ends 3 residues before the CDR3 does, and the rest of the CDR3 is filled in from the germline J gene. V is TRBV18 and J is TRBJ1-2, with 9 bases lining up with TRBD1. The CDR3 length is 16 residues. V shed 3 bases and J 5 bases; nucleotides not matched to a gene: 10. Germline loops: CDR1 KGHSH, CDR2 LQKENI. CDR3 sequence reads: CASSPGPGQGFYGYTF. Partial CDR3 DNA: TGTGCCAGCTCACCTGGCCCGGGACAGGGATTTTATGGC.

As concerns this clone: The CDR3 end lies 3 residues beyond the end of the read and is filled in from the germline J gene. The chain couples TRBV7-2 to TRBJ1-1, with TRBD1 identical over 7 bases. This CDR3 region has 14 residues. Trimming took 5 bases from V and 0 from J; bases not matched to a gene: 3. From germline, CDR1 is SGHTA and CDR2 FQGNSA. The DNA read from the CDR3 is TGTGCCAGCAGCCCGGGACAGTTGAACACTGAA. Translated: CASSPGQLNTE. The whole CDR3 protein is CASSPGQLNTEAFF. Full variable domain (remainder filled in from reference TRBV7-2 and TRBJ1-1): GAGVSQSPSNKVTEKGKDVELRCDPISGHTALYWYRQSLGQGLEFLIYFQGNSAPDKSGLPSDRFSAERTGGSVSTLTIQRTQQEDSAVYLCASSPGQLNTEAFFGQGTRLTVV.

As to this clone: The read halts 3 residues ahead of the CDR3 end, with the missing end drawn from the germline J gene. V gene TRBV5-1 combines with J gene TRBJ1-2, with D tentatively TRBD1 (6 bases). The CDR3 contains 15 residues. V was cut by 4 bases and J by 6 bases, with 19 bases left in between. Germline V gene lookup returns CDR1 SGHRS and CDR2 YFSETQ. The part of the CDR3 DNA that was read is TGCGCCAGCAGCACCGCTTTACAGGGCCCCCATGGC. It translates to CASSTALQGPHG. The entire CDR3 is CASSTALQGPHGYTF.

About this clone itself: Read sequence stops 3 residues before the CDR3 end, and the germline J gene provides the missing end. The chain combines TRBV19 with TRBJ2-7, with D perhaps matching TRBD2 (6 bases). This CDR3 comprises 15 residues. Trimming left V 2 bases short and J 2 bases short, with 13 bases between. Germline loops: CDR1 LNHDA, CDR2 SQIVND (reference sequence). The CDR3 bases that were read are TGTGCCAGTAGTATAACGCCGGGACTGGCCTACGAG. Residues: CASSITPGLAYE. The full CDR3 sequence reads CASSITPGLAYEQYF.

Comments on this clone: The read is 3 residues too short to cover the CDR3 end, so that end is filled in from the germline J gene. The chain carries TRBV18 and TRBJ1-5, with D hard to call. The CDR3 sequence is 14 residues long. Per germline, CDR1 KGHSH and CDR2 LQKENI. Trimming cost V 5 bases and J 1 base, with 9 bases left between them. The chain's CDR3 is CASSAVLSNQPQHF. CDR3 DNA, as far as it was read: TGTGCCAGCTCAGCGGTTTTAAGCAATCAGCCC.

Turning to this clone: The read ends 3 residues before the CDR3 terminus; that terminus is restored from the germline J gene. The genes are TRBV30 and TRBJ2-3; possibly TRBD2 for D (5 bases). The ends were cut back, 5 bases at V and 7 bases at J, with 13 bases in the middle. From germline, CDR1 is GTSNPN and CDR2 SVGIG (reference sequence). This CDR3 is built from 12 residues. CDR3 residues: CAWGPAGHTQYF. The covered CDR3 bases are TGTGCCTGGGGGCCCGCGGGCCATACG.

Of note for this clone: The read halts 3 residues ahead of the CDR3 end, with the missing end drawn from the germline J gene. The rearrangement uses TRBV6-2 or TRBV6-3 and TRBJ2-1; 11 bases map to TRBD2. The CDR3 runs to 15 residues. Germline CDR1 and CDR2: MNHEY and SVGEGT. J lost 4 bases, V lost 6 bases, and 5 bases had no gene match. CDR3 DNA (partial): TGTGCCAGCAGCAGACTAGCGGGACCATACAATGAG. It specifies CASSRLAGPYNE. The whole CDR3 sequence reads CASSRLAGPYNEQFF.

Notes on this clone: The CDR3 end is not reached by the read, which stops 3 residues before it; the germline J gene fills it in. The V and J genes are TRBV5-1 and TRBJ2-2, with no clear D. Germline V gives CDR1 SGHRS, CDR2 YFSETQ. V was cut by 2 bases and J by 5 bases, with 16 bases left in between. This CDR3 region has 16 residues. Partial CDR3 DNA: TGCGCCAGCAGCTTAGTTCCGGGTGCAGAAACCGGGGAG. Translating it yields CASSLVPGAETGE. The complete CDR3 protein is CASSLVPGAETGELFF.

Of note for this clone: The read falls 3 residues short of the CDR3 end, and the missing part is taken from the germline J gene. The chain employs TRBV7-6 and TRBJ2-3; the match to TRBD2 covers 9 bases. Germline trimming cut 3 bases from V and 6 bases from J; bases unmatched to any gene: 7. Germline lookup yields CDR1 SGHVS and CDR2 FNYEAQ. The CDR3 is 15 residues long. The sequenced part of the CDR3 DNA is TGTGCCAGCAGCTTGCGCGGGGGGGCCGGGGATACG. It translates to CASSLRGGAGDT. The full CDR3 protein reads CASSLRGGAGDTQYF. The full variable domain, completed using reference TRBV7-6 and TRBJ2-3, is GAGVSQSPRYKVTKRGQDVALRCDPISGHVSLYWYRQALGQGPEFLTYFNYEAQQDKSGLPNDRFSAERPEGSISTLTIQRTEQRDSAMYRCASSLRGGAGDTQYFGPGTRLTVL.

As for this clone: The CDR3 goes on 3 residues after the read ends, and that part is filled in from the germline J gene. J is TRBJ2-1 and V is TRBV13; 8 bases align to TRBD1. The CDR3 has 13 amino acids. Looked up from germline, CDR1 is PRHDT and CDR2 is FYEKMQ (reference sequence). Trimming at V came to 5 bases and at J to 6 bases, leaving 3 bases not matched to a gene. CDR3 bases read: TGTGCCAGCAGCAAGGACAGGGTCAATGAG. It specifies CASSKDRVNE. The complete CDR3 protein is CASSKDRVNEQFF.

Comment on this clone: The read gets to within 3 residues of the CDR3 end, and the germline J gene fills in the rest. This chain links TRBV5-4 with TRBJ2-3, with 12 bases fitting TRBD2. Per germline, CDR1 SGHNT and CDR2 YYREEE (reference sequence). The CDR3 is made up of 15 amino acids. V was clipped by 0 bases and J by 6 bases; unmatched bases: 2. Partial CDR3 DNA: TGTGCCAGCAGCTTGGGGCTAGCGGGGGGGGATACG. Amino acid sequence: CASSLGLAGGDT. The full CDR3 is CASSLGLAGGDTQYF.

Of note for this clone: The CDR3 end falls 3 residues outside the read, so it is completed with the germline J gene. V gene TRBV5-1 combines with J gene TRBJ2-7, with D possibly TRBD2 on 6 matching bases. CDR3 length: 13 residues. Trimming left V 4 bases short and J 2 bases short, with 10 bases between. The germline gives CDR1 SGHRS, CDR2 YFSETQ. The sequenced part of the CDR3 DNA is TGCGCCAGCAGCCGGGACTTACCCTACGAG. This translates into CASSRDLPYE. The CDR3, in full, reads CASSRDLPYEQYF.

Points on this clone: The read terminates 3 residues ahead of where the CDR3 ends, so the germline J gene completes it. The chain recombines TRBV6-4 with TRBJ1-1; D ambiguous. The CDR3 runs to 13 residues. V was clipped by 0 bases and J by 5 bases, with 7 bases between them. Germline values: CDR1 MRHNA, CDR2 SNTAGT. This CDR3 is CASSDSPMTEAFF. CDR3 DNA, as far as it was read: TGTGCCAGCAGTGACTCGCCTATGACTGAA.

Note on this clone: The read ends 3 residues early relative to the CDR3; the germline J gene fills the gap. The chain carries TRBV7-2 and TRBJ2-5; 11 positions agree with TRBD2. J was trimmed by 5 bases and V by 5 bases; bases with no gene match: 7. This CDR3 comprises 15 residues. Germline-derived CDR1 and CDR2 are SGHTA and FQGNSA. CDR3 DNA, as far as it was read: TGTGCCAGCAGCCCTCGGACTAGCGGGTTTGAGACC. This encodes CASSPRTSGFET. From start to end, the CDR3 is CASSPRTSGFETQYF.

About this clone: The read comes to an end 3 residues before the CDR3 does, leaving the germline J gene to fill in the end. V and J are TRBV6-2 or TRBV6-3 and TRBJ2-2; 7 nucleotides agree with TRBD1. The V and J ends lost 0 bases and 2 bases, in that order; junction bases with no gene match: 3. The germline gives CDR1 MNHEY, CDR2 SVGEGT. The CDR3 sequence is 16 residues long. The covered CDR3 bases are TGTGCCAGCAGTTACTCCGGGACAGATAACACCGGGGAG. The encoded protein is CASSYSGTDNTGE. The entire CDR3 sequence reads CASSYSGTDNTGELFF.

As regards this clone: The CDR3 goes on 3 residues after the read ends, and that part is filled in from the germline J gene. This rearrangement joins TRBV7-2 to TRBJ2-5; the match to TRBD1 covers 7 bases. CDR3 length: 13 residues. Germline V lookup: CDR1 SGHTA, CDR2 FQGNSA. V gave up 5 bases and J gave up 2 bases; unmatched junction bases: 2. CDR3: CASSRRGQETQYF. Incomplete CDR3 DNA: TGTGCCAGCAGCCGCAGGGGGCAAGAGACC. The variable domain in full, completed from reference TRBV7-2 and TRBJ2-5, reads GAGVSQSPSNKVTEKGKDVELRCDPISGHTALYWYRQSLGQGLEFLIYFQGNSAPDKSGLPSDRFSAERTGGSVSTLTIQRTQQEDSAVYLCASSRRGQETQYFGPGTRLLVL.

Worth noting for this clone: Read sequence stops 3 residues before the CDR3 end, and the germline J gene provides the missing end. The chain is built from TRBV7-2 and TRBJ2-7; the D is unclear. The V and J ends lost 1 base and 6 bases respectively, with 7 bases between them. Germline lookup yields CDR1 SGHTA and CDR2 FQGNSA. The CDR3 runs 12 residues. CDR3: CASSLVGSEQYF. Incomplete CDR3 DNA: TGTGCCAGCAGCTTAGTAGGGTCCGAG.